Listed here are 5 T cell receptor beta chains from one sample, sequenced in a study of identifying expanded T cells in peripheral blood (dated by TCRdb to between 2018 and 2021). Library preparation employed the immunoSEQ multiplex PCR assay. TCRdb obtained this table from immuneACCESS and retained in-frame rearrangements with V and J assigned. These tables miss some clones; where compared with another copy, unresolved V genes account for less than half of the shortfall, and the remainder is unexplained. The sample records about 94,000 clones, approximately 88% of which are singletons. Clones ranked in the top ten supply approximately 5% of the sample. Sequencing was carried out using blood. These receptors were obtained from a person between 18 and 75 years old in good health.

The CDR3 sequence: CASSATSVTGDTQYF. The CDR3 region has the DNA TGTGCCAGCAGCGCGACTAGCGTAACGGGAGATACGCAGTATTTT. The rearrangement joins TRBV9 to TRBJ2-3; 8 bases align to TRBD2. Germline-derived CDR1 and CDR2 are SGDLS and YYNGEE. This CDR3 region has 15 residues. Trimming cost V 3 bases and J 5 bases; bases outside gene matches: 8.

The chain joins TRBV28 to TRBJ1-4; D perhaps matches TRBD1 (6 bases). This CDR3 has 15 residues. The germline V gene encodes CDR1 MDHEN and CDR2 SYDVKM. V lost 1 base and J 8 bases, leaving 14 bases between the germline ends. CDR3 nucleotide sequence: TGTGCCAGCAGTTTATACAGGGCAGTTGGGGAAAAACTGTTTTTT. Translation gives CASSLYRAVGEKLFF.

The rearrangement joins TRBV9 to TRBJ1-1; D gene ambiguous. The germline V and J ends were trimmed by 3 bases and 4 bases, with 10 bases remaining between them. Germline CDR1 is SGDLS and CDR2 is YYNGEE. The CDR3 is 13 residues long. As DNA, the CDR3 is TGTGCCAGCAGCGCAGGACTGTCCACTGAAGCTTTCTTT. The encoded protein is CASSAGLSTEAFF.

DNA of the CDR3: TGTGCCAGCAGCTTTCAAGCGGGAGCCTCCTACAATGAGCAGTTCTTC. Translated, it gives CASSFQAGASYNEQFF. J is TRBJ2-1 and V is TRBV7-2; 8 bases agree with TRBD2. The CDR3 runs 16 residues. V shed 3 bases, J shed 0 bases, and the junction held 4 bases outside the gene matches. Germline V CDR1 and CDR2: SGHTA, FQGNSA.

This clone showed up just a few times. J is TRBJ2-7 and V is TRBV30, with 8 bases lining up with TRBD2. The germline V gene has CDR1 GTSNPN and CDR2 SVGIG (reference sequence). V gave up 2 bases and J gave up 2 bases; unmatched junction bases: 8. This CDR3 has 15 residues. The DNA for the CDR3 is TGTGCCTGGAGTCAAGGCGGGAGGTCCACCTACGAGCAGTACTTC. It specifies CAWSQGGRSTYEQYF.